The TCR beta chain under discussion was sequenced for a study of blood T cell repertoires in COVID-19. Study-level information: From the United States, Italy and Spain came samples of acute and convalescent COVID-19.

The cohort comprised adults aged about 18 to 100 years residing in approximately 22 US areas. Categorization into cohorts depended on clinical history that participants reported. Germline V gene data show CDR1 as SNHLY and CDR2 as FYNNEI. The CDR3 has 16 residues. The V and J ends lost 4 bases and 2 bases, in that order; junction bases with no gene match: 7. The authors' processing: Quantification of nucleated cells was approximated via reference gene primer amplification. TCRdb's table, derived via immunoSEQ multiplex PCR, lists solely in-frame clones and lacks some. V and J calls and clone size come straight from that table; D and trimming were deduced from the DNA. The top ten clones hold 0.95% to 1.5% of a sample with approximately 270,000 clones, about 91% of them seen once.

The source is a human donor in a cohort exposed to, infected with or recovered from COVID-19 (not recorded which). The donor label of this sample is uncertain. The sequenced sample consisted of PBMCs or T cells enriched from blood (not recorded which). This chain joins TRBV2 and TRBJ1-3, with TRBD1 matching 8 bases. CDR3 loop: CASSGGTGSAGNTIYF. In DNA form, the CDR3 reads TGTGCCAGCAGTGGGGGGACAGGTTCTGCTGGAAACACCATATATTTT.